The next 27 T cell receptor beta chains were all read from a single sample in a study of T cells in Graves' hyperthyroidism and ophthalmopathy. Amplification of TCR beta CDR3 regions was performed using RNA transcripts as template. TCR CDR3 regions were first amplified by RT-PCR with HTBI primers. TCRdb redid the calling of the multiplex PCR reads with MiXCR, one entry per CDR3 protein. Of roughly 500,000 distinct CDR3 sequences listed, 46% are singletons. The sequenced sample consisted of peripheral blood or thyroid tissue (not recorded which). The receptors were sampled from an adult woman with Graves' disease, either hyperthyroidism or ophthalmopathy (not recorded which).

In this sample, this clonotype turned up many times. The genes are TRBV20-1 and TRBJ1-5; TRBD1 might be the D (5 bases). From germline, CDR1 is DFQATT and CDR2 SNEGSKA (reference sequence). This CDR3 is built from 13 residues. The V gene lost 1 base and the J gene lost 5 bases, with 9 bases spanning the gap. The CDR3 DNA is TGCAGTGCTAGAGGGGACCCTGATCAGCCCCAGCATTTT. As protein: CSARGDPDQPQHF.

This clonotype was picked up many times. The rearrangement joins TRBV19 to TRBJ1-2; tentatively, D is TRBD1 (6 bases). The CDR3 has 11 amino acids. CDR1 and CDR2 from the germline V gene are LNHDA and SQIVND (reference sequence). V was shortened by 8 bases and J by 3 bases, with 7 bases between the two germline ends. CDR3 in DNA: TGTGCCAGTGGACAGCACTATGGCTACACCTTC. Translating it yields CASGQHYGYTF.

This clonotype has ten or more counts. This chain connects TRBV12-3 or TRBV12-4 to TRBJ1-1; tentative D call: TRBD1 (5 bases). With 5 bases removed from V and 1 base from J, the gap between germline ends came to 11 bases. CDR3 length equals 14 residues. The CDR3: CASSPRGQNTEAFF. As DNA, the CDR3 is TGTGCCAGCAGTCCCCGCGGACAGAACACTGAAGCTTTCTTT.

This clonotype was seen ten or more times. V gene TRBV10-3 combines with J gene TRBJ1-4; 8 bases align to TRBD1. The CDR3 has 14 amino acids. V was clipped by 4 bases and J by 8 bases; unmatched bases: 6. Germline loops: CDR1 ENHRY, CDR2 SYGVKD. CDR3 sequence: CAISAAGGEEKLFF. DNA of the CDR3: TGTGCCATCAGTGCAGCAGGGGGCGAGGAAAAACTGTTTTTT.

This chain uses TRBV28 with TRBJ1-6; D remains ambiguous. The CDR3 covers 14 residues. CDR1 is MDHEN and CDR2 is SYDVKM in the germline V gene. V was clipped by 6 bases and J by 9 bases, with 15 bases between them. The CDR3 region has the DNA TGTGCCAGCAGAGGTTTCTTAGGAGGTTCACCCCTCCACTTT. Translated, it gives CASRGFLGGSPLHF. Supplemented by reference TRBV28 and TRBJ1-6, the full variable domain reads DVKVTQSSRYLVKRTGEKVFLECVQDMDHENMFWYRQDPGLGLRLIYFSYDVKMKEKGDIPEGYSVSREKKERFSLILESASTNQTSMYLCASRGFLGGSPLHFGNGTRLTVT.

The gene calls are TRBV5-6 and TRBJ1-4; a weak D match, TRBD1 (5 bases). Deletions cut 4 bases from V and 4 bases from J, with 11 bases between. Germline CDR1 SGHDT, CDR2 YYEEEE. This CDR3 is built from 14 residues. CDR3 nucleotide sequence: TGTGCCAGCAGCCGCGGGACCCATAATGAAAAACTGTTTTTT. This gives the protein CASSRGTHNEKLFF.

The chain joins TRBV2 to TRBJ2-3; D gene ambiguous. The CDR3 runs 13 residues. V was pared by 4 bases and J by 3 bases, with 8 bases between. The germline V gene has CDR1 SNHLY and CDR2 FYNNEI. CDR3 sequence: CASSVMTTDTQYF. The DNA of the CDR3 is TGTGCCAGCAGTGTGATGACGACAGATACGCAGTATTTT.

The genes are TRBV10-3 and TRBJ2-7, with TRBD2 matching 10 bases. Germline CDR1 ENHRY, CDR2 SYGVKD. There are 14 residues in the CDR3. Trimming removed 5 bases from V and 4 bases from J; junction bases left unmatched: 5. The CDR3 bases are TGTGCCATCAGTAGCGGACTAGCGGTGTACGAGCAGTACTTC. It is translated as CAISSGLAVYEQYF.

The chain links TRBV10-3 to TRBJ1-3; D is uncertain. Germline values: CDR1 ENHRY, CDR2 SYGVKD. The CDR3 runs to 13 residues. Between the trimmed V and J ends, which lost 9 bases and 7 bases, there was a span of 16 bases. CDR3 sequence: CAIASGRENTIYF. CDR3 bases: TGTGCCATAGCATCGGGCCGGGAGAACACCATATATTTT.

The table lists this clonotype with a few counts. As DNA, the CDR3 is TGTGCCAGCAGTTTGTCAGGGAATGGCTACACCTTC. Translating it yields CASSLSGNGYTF. The chain has TRBV28 and TRBJ1-2, with D maybe TRBD1 (5 bases). The V end lost 3 bases, the J end lost 6 bases, and 8 bases lay between the germline ends. CDR3 length equals 12 residues. Germline values: CDR1 MDHEN, CDR2 SYDVKM.

This sequence joins TRBV29-1 and TRBJ2-2; D gene unclear. This CDR3 contains 11 residues. Looked up from germline, CDR1 is SQVTM and CDR2 is ANQGSEA. With 8 bases removed from V and 0 bases from J, the gap between germline ends came to 4 bases. The DNA for the CDR3 is TGCAGCAGGGCGAACACCGGGGAGCTGTTTTTT. This translates into CSRANTGELFF.

This clonotype was found many times. The chain carries TRBV7-9 and TRBJ2-2; tentative D call: TRBD2 (6 bases). Germline V gene lookup returns CDR1 SEHNR and CDR2 FQNEAQ (reference sequence). The CDR3 runs to 17 residues. With 1 base removed from V and 6 bases from J, the gap between germline ends came to 18 bases. As DNA, the CDR3 is TGTGCCAGCAGCTTAGAAGCATCTCCTGGGAGGTCCGGGGAGCTGTTTTTT. Protein sequence: CASSLEASPGRSGELFF.

The genes are TRBV7-9 and TRBJ2-2; 7 bases are shared with TRBD1. V lost 5 bases and J lost 6; bases outside the gene matches: 3. This CDR3 is built from 13 residues. The germline V gene encodes CDR1 SEHNR and CDR2 FQNEAQ (reference sequence). The CDR3: CASSPGQAGELFF. CDR3 coding DNA: TGTGCCAGCAGCCCCGGACAGGCCGGGGAGCTGTTTTTT. The full variable domain, in which reference TRBV7-9 and TRBJ2-2 provide the parts outside the CDR3, is DTGVSQNPRHKITKRGQNVTFRCDPISEHNRLYWYRQTLGQGPEFLTYFQNEAQLEKSRLLSDRFSAERPKGSFSTLEIQRTEQGDSAMYLCASSPGQAGELFFGEGSRLTVL.

This clonotype turned up a few times. J is TRBJ1-5 and V is TRBV28, with 7 positions matching TRBD1. The V gene's germline CDR1 is MDHEN and CDR2 SYDVKM. Trimming cost V 6 bases and J 4 bases; bases outside gene matches: 12. This CDR3 contains 16 residues. DNA for the CDR3: TGTGCCAGCAGCCAAGTCGACAGGGTGGGAAATCAGCCCCAGCATTTT. Its translation: CASSQVDRVGNQPQHF.

This clonotype was seen more than once but under ten times. This chain connects TRBV29-1 to TRBJ2-5; TRBD2 matches at 8 bases. The germline V gene has CDR1 SQVTM and CDR2 ANQGSEA. Trimming took 1 base from V and 5 from J; bases not matched to a gene: 6. This CDR3 is 14 amino acids long. CDR3 bases: TGCAGCGTTGAAGGGGGAACGGGAGGGGAGACCCAGTACTTC. Its translation: CSVEGGTGGETQYF. The whole variable domain, filled in from reference TRBV29-1 and TRBJ2-5, reads SAVISQKPSRDICQRGTSLTIQCQVDSQVTMMFWYRQQPGQSLTLIATANQGSEATYESGFVIDKFPISRPNLTFSTLTVSNMSPEDSSIYLCSVEGGTGGETQYFGPGTRLLVL.

For this clonotype: This likely comes from a read error, as the CDR3 has no conserved phenylalanine or tryptophan at its end. The DNA is left out, because the CDR3 cannot be placed on it with certainty; the CDR3 is given as TCRdb lists it. The rearrangement joins TRBV7-3 to TRBJ2-5; the table calls TRBD1, which could not be checked here. The CDR3 is 8 residues long, counting both termini. Germline V lookup: CDR1 SGHTA, CDR2 FQGTGA. CDR3: CASSRANT.

Notes on this clonotype: The junction departs from the called germline gene at one end, perhaps through a read error. The chain links TRBV29-1 to TRBJ2-6, with D perhaps TRBD2 (7 bases). The CDR3 is made up of 13 amino acids. CDR1 SQVTM and CDR2 ANQGSEA come from the germline V gene. The CDR3 here is CSVVRGGANVLTF. In DNA form, the CDR3 reads TGCAGCGTTGTTAGAGGGGGGGCTAACGTCCTGACTTTC.

The rearrangement uses TRBV6-6 and TRBJ2-5; 8 bases map to TRBD2. Per germline, CDR1 MNHNY and CDR2 SVGAGI (reference sequence). The CDR3 runs to 15 residues. The ends lost 8 bases at V and 5 bases at J; junction bases unmatched: 13. The CDR3 spells CASPTRSGEGETQYF. CDR3 in DNA: TGTGCCAGCCCTACTCGTAGCGGGGAAGGGGAGACCCAGTACTTC.

This clonotype was observed a few times. The J gene is TRBJ2-7, the V gene TRBV10-2; maybe TRBD2 (7 bases). The CDR3 extends over 15 amino acids. V dropped 3 bases and J dropped 0 bases, with 12 bases sitting between them. Germline lookup yields CDR1 WSHSY and CDR2 SAAADI. The CDR3 spells CASSEGGENSYEQYF. The CDR3 DNA sequence: TGCGCCAGCAGTGAAGGGGGGGAGAACTCCTACGAGCAGTACTTC.

The chain has TRBV14 and TRBJ2-7, with TRBD1 matching 8 bases. The junction had 3 bases not matched to a gene; V was cut back by 5 bases and J by 3 bases. The CDR3 consists of 13 residues. Germline lookup yields CDR1 SGHDN and CDR2 FVKESK. CDR3 protein: CASSKTGVYEQYF. CDR3 bases: TGTGCCAGCAGCAAGACAGGGGTCTACGAGCAGTACTTC.

The gene calls are TRBV7-8 and TRBJ1-3; D unresolved. This CDR3 spans 9 amino acids. CDR1 is SGHVS, CDR2 FQNEAQ, per germline. Deletions cut 4 bases from V and 13 bases from J, with 5 bases between. The CDR3 coding sequence is TGTGCCAGCAGCTCCATTATATATTTT. It is translated as CASSSIIYF.

V is TRBV9 and J is TRBJ1-2; TRBD1 is a possible D gene (6 bases). Trimming took off 2 bases at V and 2 bases at J, with 13 bases between the two ends. Germline V CDR1 and CDR2: SGDLS, YYNGEE. CDR3 size: 15 residues. The CDR3 nucleotides read TGTGCCAGCAGCGTTTGGGGAGGGGGAAACTATGGCTACACCTTC. This gives the protein CASSVWGGGNYGYTF.

This clonotype was seen a handful of times. The rearrangement joins TRBV20-1 to TRBJ2-7; 9 bases are shared with TRBD2. This CDR3 spans 14 amino acids. V was clipped by 4 bases and J by 6 bases; unmatched bases: 10. Germline V lookup: CDR1 DFQATT, CDR2 SNEGSKA (reference sequence). CDR3 nucleotide sequence: TGCAGTGCTAAGAAGAGCGGGAGGATTCGCGAGCAGTACTTC. Its translation: CSAKKSGRIREQYF.

The chain has TRBV10-2 and TRBJ2-7; D is unresolved. The CDR3 length is 13 residues. V gave up 6 bases and J gave up 0 bases, with 9 bases separating them. Germline CDR1 reads WSHSY; CDR2 reads SAAADI. CDR3 residues: CASRTPSSYEQYF. The CDR3 nucleotides are TGCGCCAGCAGGACGCCCAGCTCCTACGAGCAGTACTTC.

As concerns this clonotype: The final CDR3 position lacks the conserved phenylalanine or tryptophan, pointing to a likely read error. V usage is TRBV7-9 and J usage is TRBJ1-1; 7 nucleotides agree with TRBD1. The CDR3 runs to 15 residues. Trimming took 4 bases from V and 0 from J; bases not matched to a gene: 5. The germline V gene has CDR1 SEHNR and CDR2 FQNEAQ (reference sequence). The CDR3: CASSSWTGLNTEAFL. The CDR3 coding sequence is TGTGCCAGCAGCTCTTGGACAGGCCTGAACACTGAAGCTTTCCTT.

The chain is built from TRBV29-1 and TRBJ2-7, with D hard to call. V lost 1 base and J 3 bases, leaving 7 bases between the germline ends. The length of the CDR3 is 12 residues. Germline lookup yields CDR1 SQVTM and CDR2 ANQGSEA. CDR3 nucleotide sequence: TGCAGCGTTGAAGGGTTAGGCTACGAGCAGTACTTC. Amino acid sequence: CSVEGLGYEQYF.

J is TRBJ2-7 and V is TRBV29-1, with TRBD1 as a possible D gene (6 bases). V dropped 5 bases and J dropped 6 bases, with 11 bases sitting between them. This CDR3 has 11 residues. Germline V gene data show CDR1 as SQVTM and CDR2 as ANQGSEA. CDR3 DNA: TGCAGCGTTCAACAGGGTGGCGAGCAGTACTTC. Translation: CSVQQGGEQYF.